This T cell receptor beta chain was recovered during a study of shared clonotypes between healthy human individuals. In germline, CDR1 is SGHKS, CDR2 YYEKEE (reference sequence). V gave up 2 bases and J gave up 0 bases, with 12 bases separating them. This CDR3 is 16 amino acids long. The sample holds a few counts of this clone. Other DNA sequences in this sample translate to the same CDR3. Assay execution proceeded at the deep level. TCRdb keeps only in-frame clones here, not all; method: immunoSEQ multiplex PCR. The sample consists of over 2 million clones, 85% to 95% of them appearing once. V usage is TRBV5-5 and J usage is TRBJ1-3; a possible D gene is TRBD1 (6 bases). Sequencing was carried out using naive CD4+ T cells sorted from blood. The subset here: CD45RA+ positively selected. The receptor comes from a man aged 18 to 35 in good health. Here the CDR3 reads CASSFQGPSSGNTIYF. The CDR3, as DNA: TGTGCCAGCAGCTTCCAGGGGCCGAGCTCTGGAAACACCATATATTTT. Variable domain in full (rest from reference TRBV5-5 and TRBJ1-3): DAGVTQSPTHLIKTRGQQVTLRCSPISGHKSVSWYQQVLGQGPQFIFQYYEKEERGRGNFPDRFSARQFPNYSSELNVNALLLGDSALYLCASSFQGPSSGNTIYFGEGSWLTVV.